Detailed here is one TCR beta chain. This specimen belongs to a study of blood T cell repertoires in COVID-19. As for the study in general: Italy, Spain and the United States were the sources of the convalescent and acute COVID-19 samples. In each case, the material was cDNA or gDNA derived from T cells, B-cell-depleted T cells, or PBMCs.

Original analysis: Estimation of nucleated cell counts was performed using reference gene primer amplification. The table came from immunoSEQ multiplex PCR; TCRdb's copy has only in-frame clones and leaves some out. That table furnishes V, J and clone size, whereas the DNA furnished D and trimming. In the table there are around 170,000 clones, roughly nine tenths of which are singletons. The V gene's germline CDR1 is SGHAT and CDR2 FQNNGV. The CDR3 is 15 residues long. The ends lost 4 bases at V and 10 bases at J; junction bases unmatched: 10. The TCR comes from a woman between 25 and 40 years old with active or convalescent COVID-19. Sequencing was carried out using peripheral blood. The genes are TRBV11-2 and TRBJ1-6; TRBD1 aligns across 7 bases. The CDR3 reads CASSSRQGLESPLHF. The CDR3 DNA reads TGTGCCAGCAGCTCAAGACAGGGCCTTGAATCACCCCTCCACTTT.